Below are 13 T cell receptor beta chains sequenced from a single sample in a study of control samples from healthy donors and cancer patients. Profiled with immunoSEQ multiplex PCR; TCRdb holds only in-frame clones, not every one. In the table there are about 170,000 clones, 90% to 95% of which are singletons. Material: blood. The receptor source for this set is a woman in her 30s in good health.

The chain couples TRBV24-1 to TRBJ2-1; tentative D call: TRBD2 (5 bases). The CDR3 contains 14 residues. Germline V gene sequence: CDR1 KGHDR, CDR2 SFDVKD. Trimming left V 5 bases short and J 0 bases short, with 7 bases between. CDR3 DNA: TGTGCCACCAGTGCGGGGAGCTCCTACAATGAGCAGTTCTTC. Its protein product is CATSAGSSYNEQFF.

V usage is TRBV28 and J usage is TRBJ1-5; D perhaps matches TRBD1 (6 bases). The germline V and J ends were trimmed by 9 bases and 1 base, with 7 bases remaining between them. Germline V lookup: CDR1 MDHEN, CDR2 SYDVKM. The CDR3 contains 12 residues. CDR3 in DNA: TGTGCCAGTACAGGGAGCAATCAGCCCCAGCATTTT. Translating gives CASTGSNQPQHF.

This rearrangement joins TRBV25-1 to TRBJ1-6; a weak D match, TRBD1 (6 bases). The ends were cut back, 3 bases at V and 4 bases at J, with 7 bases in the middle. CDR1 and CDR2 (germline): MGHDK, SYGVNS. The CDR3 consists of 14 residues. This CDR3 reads CASSDTGYNSPLHF. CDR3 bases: TGTGCCAGCAGTGATACAGGGTATAATTCACCCCTCCACTTT. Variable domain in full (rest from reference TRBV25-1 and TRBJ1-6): EADIYQTPRYLVIGTGKKITLECSQTMGHDKMYWYQQDPGMELHLIHYSYGVNSTEKGDLSSESTVSRIRTEHFPLTLESARPSHTSQYLCASSDTGYNSPLHFGNGTRLTVT.

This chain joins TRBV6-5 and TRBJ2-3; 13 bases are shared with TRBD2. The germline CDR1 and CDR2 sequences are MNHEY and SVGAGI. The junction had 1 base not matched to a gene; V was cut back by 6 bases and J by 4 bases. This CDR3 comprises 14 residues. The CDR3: CASSGLAGADTQYF. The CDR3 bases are TGTGCCAGCAGCGGACTAGCGGGGGCAGATACGCAGTATTTT.

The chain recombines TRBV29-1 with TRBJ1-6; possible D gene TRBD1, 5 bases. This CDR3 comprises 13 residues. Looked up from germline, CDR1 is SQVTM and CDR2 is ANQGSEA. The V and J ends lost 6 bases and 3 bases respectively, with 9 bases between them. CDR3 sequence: CSVREFYNSPLHF. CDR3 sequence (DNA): TGCAGCGTCAGGGAATTCTATAATTCACCCCTCCACTTT.

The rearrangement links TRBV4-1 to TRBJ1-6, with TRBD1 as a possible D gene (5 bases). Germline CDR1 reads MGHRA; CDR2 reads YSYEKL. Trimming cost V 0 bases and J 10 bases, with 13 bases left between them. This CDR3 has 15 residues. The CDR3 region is CASSQDHQGVSPLHF. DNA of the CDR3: TGCGCCAGCAGCCAAGATCACCAGGGAGTCTCACCCCTCCACTTT.

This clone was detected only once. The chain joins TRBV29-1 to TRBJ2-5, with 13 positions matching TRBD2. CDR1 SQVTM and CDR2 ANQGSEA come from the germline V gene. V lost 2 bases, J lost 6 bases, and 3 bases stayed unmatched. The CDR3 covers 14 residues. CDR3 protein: CSVETSGRAKTQYF. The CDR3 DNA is TGCAGCGTTGAAACTAGCGGGAGGGCAAAGACCCAGTACTTC. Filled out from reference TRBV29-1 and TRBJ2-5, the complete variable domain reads SAVISQKPSRDICQRGTSLTIQCQVDSQVTMMFWYRQQPGQSLTLIATANQGSEATYESGFVIDKFPISRPNLTFSTLTVSNMSPEDSSIYLCSVETSGRAKTQYFGPGTRLLVL.

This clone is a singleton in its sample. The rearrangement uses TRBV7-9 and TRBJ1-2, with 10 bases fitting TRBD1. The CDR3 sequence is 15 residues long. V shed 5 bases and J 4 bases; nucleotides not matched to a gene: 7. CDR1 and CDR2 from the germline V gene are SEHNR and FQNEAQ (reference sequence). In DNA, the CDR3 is TGTGCCAGCAGCGACCGGGACAGGGGACGCTATGGCTACACCTTC. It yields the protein CASSDRDRGRYGYTF.

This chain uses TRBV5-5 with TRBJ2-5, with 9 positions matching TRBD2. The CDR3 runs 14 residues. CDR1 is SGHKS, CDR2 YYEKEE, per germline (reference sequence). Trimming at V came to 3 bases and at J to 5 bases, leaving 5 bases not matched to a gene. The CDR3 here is CASSSLAGVETQYF. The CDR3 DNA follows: TGTGCCAGCAGCTCCTTAGCGGGAGTCGAGACCCAGTACTTC. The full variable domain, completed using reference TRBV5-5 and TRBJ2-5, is DAGVTQSPTHLIKTRGQQVTLRCSPISGHKSVSWYQQVLGQGPQFIFQYYEKEERGRGNFPDRFSARQFPNYSSELNVNALLLGDSALYLCASSSLAGVETQYFGPGTRLLVL.

The CDR3 DNA reads as TGTGCCAGCAGCTTCGGGAGCGGCCCCTACGAGCAGTACTTC. It codes for CASSFGSGPYEQYF. The rearrangement joins TRBV7-2 to TRBJ2-7, with D perhaps matching TRBD2 (6 bases). V dropped 3 bases and J dropped 2 bases, with 11 bases sitting between them. Germline CDR1 reads SGHTA; CDR2 reads FQGNSA. The CDR3 is made up of 14 amino acids. The full variable domain, its missing parts supplied by reference TRBV7-2 and TRBJ2-7, is GAGVSQSPSNKVTEKGKDVELRCDPISGHTALYWYRQSLGQGLEFLIYFQGNSAPDKSGLPSDRFSAERTGGSVSTLTIQRTQQEDSAVYLCASSFGSGPYEQYFGPGTRLTVT.

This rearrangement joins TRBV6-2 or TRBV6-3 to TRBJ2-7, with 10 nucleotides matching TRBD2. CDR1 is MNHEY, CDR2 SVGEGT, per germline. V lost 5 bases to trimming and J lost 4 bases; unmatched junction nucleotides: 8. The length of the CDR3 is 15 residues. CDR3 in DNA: TGTGCCAGCAGTCTCCTAGCGGGAGAAGGTTACGAGCAGTACTTC. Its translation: CASSLLAGEGYEQYF.

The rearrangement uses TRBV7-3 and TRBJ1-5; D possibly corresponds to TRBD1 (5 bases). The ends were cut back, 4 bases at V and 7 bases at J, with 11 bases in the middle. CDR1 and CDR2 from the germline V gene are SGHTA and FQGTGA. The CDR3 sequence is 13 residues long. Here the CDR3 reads CASSSDSGQPQHF. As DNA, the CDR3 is TGTGCCAGCAGCTCCGACAGCGGGCAGCCCCAGCATTTT.

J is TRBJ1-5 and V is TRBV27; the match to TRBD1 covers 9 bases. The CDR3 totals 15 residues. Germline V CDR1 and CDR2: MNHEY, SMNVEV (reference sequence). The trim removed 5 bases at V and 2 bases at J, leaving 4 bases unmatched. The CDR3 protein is CASSPDRGGNQPQHF. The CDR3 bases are TGTGCCAGCAGTCCGGACAGGGGCGGCAATCAGCCCCAGCATTTT.